The 12 T cell receptor beta chains given below trace back to one sample, sequenced in a study of early T cells in non-severe SARS-CoV-2 infection. TCRdb independently ran MiXCR on the 5' RACE reads; one entry per CDR3 protein. This sample yields about 70,000 distinct CDR3 sequences, of which over 4% are seen a single time; around 7.5% belongs to the top ten. Sequencing was performed on whole blood, taken at baseline. Receptor source: an adult who was a healthcare worker with PCR-confirmed SARS-CoV-2 infection or an uninfected control (not recorded which).

At least ten counts were recorded for this clonotype. This chain links TRBV7-9 with TRBJ1-5, with D perhaps matching TRBD1 (6 bases). The germline V gene has CDR1 SEHNR and CDR2 FQNEAQ (reference sequence). Trimming cost V 5 bases and J 5 bases, with 10 bases left between them. This CDR3 spans 13 amino acids. CDR3 in amino acids: CASSLTGYQPQHF. As DNA, the CDR3 is TGTGCCAGCAGCCTCACAGGGTATCAGCCCCAGCATTTT.

J is TRBJ1-1 and V is TRBV6-1; maybe TRBD1 (6 bases). Germline CDR1 reads MNHNS; CDR2 reads SASEGT. This CDR3 has 16 residues. The V end lost 3 bases, the J end lost 5 bases, and 19 bases lay between the germline ends. CDR3: CASSDTGSPSGTEAFF. The CDR3 nucleotides are TGTGCCAGCAGTGACACAGGGAGTCCAAGTGGAACTGAAGCTTTCTTT.

J is TRBJ2-6 and V is TRBV27; 12 bases agree with TRBD1. Germline V CDR1 and CDR2: MNHEY, SMNVEV (reference sequence). After removal of 6 bases from V and 1 base from J, the junction contained 4 bases not matched to a gene. This CDR3 spans 17 amino acids. The CDR3 coding sequence is TGTGCCAGCAGGTCGGGACAGGGGGCGTCTGGGGCCAACGTCCTGACTTTC. This gives the protein CASRSGQGASGANVLTF.

This clonotype occurred many times. The chain is built from TRBV12-3 or TRBV12-4 and TRBJ2-1, with unresolved D. The CDR3 consists of 15 residues. The V end lost 5 bases, the J end lost 8 bases, and 19 bases lay between the germline ends. The CDR3 sequence is CASSLLLPGSDEQFF. The CDR3 DNA reads TGTGCCAGCAGTCTACTCCTTCCTGGTTCCGATGAGCAGTTCTTC.

This clonotype was detected a few times. The chain uses TRBV3-1 and TRBJ1-4; 9 bases fit TRBD1. This CDR3 is 16 amino acids long. V lost 3 bases, J lost 8 bases, and 10 bases stayed unmatched. CDR1 is LGHDT and CDR2 is YNNKEL in the germline V gene (reference sequence). In nucleotides, the CDR3 is TGTGCCAGCAGCCACCGGGGGGGGACAGGGTCCGAAAAACTGTTTTTT. It codes for CASSHRGGTGSEKLFF.

This clonotype has more than one count but fewer than ten. The genes are TRBV14 and TRBJ2-7; a weak D match, TRBD1 (5 bases). The CDR3 is 15 residues long. V was cut by 0 bases and J by 2 bases, with 11 bases left in between. CDR1 and CDR2 (germline): SGHDN, FVKESK. The CDR3 reads CASSQDRVPPYEQYF. Here the CDR3 DNA reads TGTGCCAGCAGCCAAGACAGGGTTCCCCCCTACGAGCAGTACTTC. Full variable domain (remainder filled in from reference TRBV14 and TRBJ2-7): EAGVTQFPSHSVIEKGQTVTLRCDPISGHDNLYWYRRVMGKEIKFLLHFVKESKQDESGMPNNRFLAERTGGTYSTLKVQPAELEDSGVYFCASSQDRVPPYEQYFGPGTRLTVT.

This clonotype was seen a few times. The chain has TRBV5-1 and TRBJ2-1; D is uncertain. The V end was cut by 2 bases, the J end by 1 base, with 10 bases between. Germline CDR1 SGHRS, CDR2 YFSETQ. This CDR3 comprises 15 residues. CDR3 region: CASSLGPESYNEQFF. In DNA form, the CDR3 reads TGCGCCAGCAGCTTAGGGCCCGAATCCTACAATGAGCAGTTCTTC.

A few counts support this clonotype. CDR3 sequence reads: CASSETGLDEQYF. CDR3 DNA: TGTGCCAGCAGCGAGACAGGGTTGGACGAGCAGTACTTC. The chain couples TRBV9 to TRBJ2-7; 7 nucleotides align to TRBD1. There are 13 residues in the CDR3. Germline CDR1 is SGDLS and CDR2 is YYNGEE. Unmatched junction bases numbered 5, after V lost 3 bases and J lost 5 bases.

This clonotype occurred a few times. The gene calls are TRBV27 and TRBJ1-5; D possibly corresponds to TRBD1 (5 bases). Germline V CDR1 and CDR2: MNHEY, SMNVEV (reference sequence). The CDR3 extends over 15 amino acids. Between the trimmed V and J ends, which lost 4 bases and 4 bases, there was a span of 14 bases. The CDR3, as DNA: TGTGCCAGCAGTTATAGTTGGGGCAGGAATCAGCCCCAGCATTTT. This sequence encodes CASSYSWGRNQPQHF.

This clonotype occurred many times. The chain employs TRBV3-1 and TRBJ2-6, with TRBD1 as a possible D gene (5 bases). CDR3 size: 15 residues. V was trimmed by 3 bases and J by 0 bases, leaving 6 bases between them. Germline V gene lookup returns CDR1 LGHDT and CDR2 YNNKEL (reference sequence). CDR3 in DNA: TGTGCCAGCAGCCAGGGGCGCTCTGGGGCCAACGTCCTGACTTTC. This codes for CASSQGRSGANVLTF.

This clonotype was counted at least ten times. This chain uses TRBV30 with TRBJ1-1, with D uncertain. Germline-derived CDR1 and CDR2 are GTSNPN and SVGIG (reference sequence). V was pared by 7 bases and J by 1 base, with 13 bases between. CDR3 length: 13 residues. As DNA, the CDR3 is TGTGCCTCCATAGGGCGGACGAACACTGAAGCTTTCTTT. Translation: CASIGRTNTEAFF.

This clonotype was detected ten times or more. This rearrangement joins TRBV7-9 to TRBJ2-1; 10 bases map to TRBD2. V was pared by 5 bases and J by 0 bases, with 19 bases of the junction left unmatched. This CDR3 is built from 21 residues. CDR1 is SEHNR and CDR2 is FQNEAQ in the germline V gene (reference sequence). The CDR3 protein is CASSKGPGRLAGASSYNEQFF. CDR3 DNA sequence: TGTGCCAGCAGCAAGGGCCCGGGACGGCTAGCGGGGGCCAGCTCCTACAATGAGCAGTTCTTC.